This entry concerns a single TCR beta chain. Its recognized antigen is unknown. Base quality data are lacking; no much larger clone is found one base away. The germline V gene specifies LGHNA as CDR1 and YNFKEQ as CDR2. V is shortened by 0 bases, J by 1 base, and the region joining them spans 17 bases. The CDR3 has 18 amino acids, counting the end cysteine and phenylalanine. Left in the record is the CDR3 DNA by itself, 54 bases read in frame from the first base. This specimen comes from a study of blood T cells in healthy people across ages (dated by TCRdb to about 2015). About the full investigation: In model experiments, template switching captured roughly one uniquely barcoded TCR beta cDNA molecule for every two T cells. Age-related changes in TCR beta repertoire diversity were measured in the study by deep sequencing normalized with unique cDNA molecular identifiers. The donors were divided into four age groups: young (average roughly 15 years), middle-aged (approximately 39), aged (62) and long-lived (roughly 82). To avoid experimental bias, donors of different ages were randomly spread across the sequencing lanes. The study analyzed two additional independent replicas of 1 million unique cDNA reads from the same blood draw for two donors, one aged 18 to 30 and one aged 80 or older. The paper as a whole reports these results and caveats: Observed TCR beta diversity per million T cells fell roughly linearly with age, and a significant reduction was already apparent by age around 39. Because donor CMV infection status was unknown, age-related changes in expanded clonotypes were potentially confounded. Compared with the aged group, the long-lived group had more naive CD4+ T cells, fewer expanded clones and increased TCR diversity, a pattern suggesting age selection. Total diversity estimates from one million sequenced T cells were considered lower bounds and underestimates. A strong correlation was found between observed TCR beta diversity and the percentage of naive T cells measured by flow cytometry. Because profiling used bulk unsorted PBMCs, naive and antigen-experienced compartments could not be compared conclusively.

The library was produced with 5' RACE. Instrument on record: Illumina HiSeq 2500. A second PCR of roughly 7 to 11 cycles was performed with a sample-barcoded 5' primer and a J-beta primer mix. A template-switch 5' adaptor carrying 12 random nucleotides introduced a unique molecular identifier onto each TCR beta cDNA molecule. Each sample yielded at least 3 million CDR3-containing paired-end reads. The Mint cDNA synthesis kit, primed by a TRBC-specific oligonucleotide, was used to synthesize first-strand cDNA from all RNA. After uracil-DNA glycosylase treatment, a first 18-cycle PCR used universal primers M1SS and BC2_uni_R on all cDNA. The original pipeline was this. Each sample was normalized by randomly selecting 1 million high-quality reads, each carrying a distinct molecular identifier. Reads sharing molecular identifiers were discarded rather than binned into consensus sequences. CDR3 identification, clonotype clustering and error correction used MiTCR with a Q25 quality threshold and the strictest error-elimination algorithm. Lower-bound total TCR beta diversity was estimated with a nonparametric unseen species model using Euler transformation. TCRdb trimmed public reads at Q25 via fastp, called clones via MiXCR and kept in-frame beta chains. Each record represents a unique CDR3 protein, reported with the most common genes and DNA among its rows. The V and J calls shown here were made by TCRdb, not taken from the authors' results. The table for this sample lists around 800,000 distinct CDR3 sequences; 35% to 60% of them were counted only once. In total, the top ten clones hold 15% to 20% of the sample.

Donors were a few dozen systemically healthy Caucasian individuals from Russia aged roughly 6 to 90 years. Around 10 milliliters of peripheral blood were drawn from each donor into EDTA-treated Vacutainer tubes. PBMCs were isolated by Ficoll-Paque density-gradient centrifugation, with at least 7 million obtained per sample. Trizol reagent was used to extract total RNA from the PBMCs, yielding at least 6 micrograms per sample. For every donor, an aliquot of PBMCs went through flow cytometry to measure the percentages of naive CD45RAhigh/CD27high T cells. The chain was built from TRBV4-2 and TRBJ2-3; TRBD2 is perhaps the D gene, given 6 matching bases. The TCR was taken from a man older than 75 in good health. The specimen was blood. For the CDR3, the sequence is CASSQDPPKGGGTDTQYF. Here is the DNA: TGTGCCAGCAGCCAAGATCCCCCCAAGGGAGGTGGCACAGATACGCAGTATTTT.